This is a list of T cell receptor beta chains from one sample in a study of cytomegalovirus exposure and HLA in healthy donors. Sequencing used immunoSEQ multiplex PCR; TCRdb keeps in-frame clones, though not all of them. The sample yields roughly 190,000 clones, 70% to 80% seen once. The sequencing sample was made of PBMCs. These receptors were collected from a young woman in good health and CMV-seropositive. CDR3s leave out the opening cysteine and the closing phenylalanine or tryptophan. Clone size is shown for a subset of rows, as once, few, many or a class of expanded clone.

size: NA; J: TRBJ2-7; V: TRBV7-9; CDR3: ASSLGGVRSGGRTYEQY
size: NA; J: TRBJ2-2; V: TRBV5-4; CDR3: ASSSRAGGQNTGELF
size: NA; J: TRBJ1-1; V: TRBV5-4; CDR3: ASSRPGTEAF
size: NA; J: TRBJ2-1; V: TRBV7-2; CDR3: ASSLGWPSGVNEQF
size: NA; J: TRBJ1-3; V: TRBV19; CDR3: ASSIDRGTGNTIY
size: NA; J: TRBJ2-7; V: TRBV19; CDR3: ASSMSPTGWEQY
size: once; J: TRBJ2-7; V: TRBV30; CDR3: AWMGRAPEQY
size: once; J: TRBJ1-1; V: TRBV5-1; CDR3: ASSPMAGGLDTEAF
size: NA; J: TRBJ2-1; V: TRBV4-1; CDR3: ASSHPTRAVYEQF
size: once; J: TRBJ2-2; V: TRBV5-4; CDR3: ASSSGQGNTGELF
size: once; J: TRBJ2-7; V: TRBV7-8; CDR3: ASSRLGAGGPYEQY
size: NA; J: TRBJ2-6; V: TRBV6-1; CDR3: ASSEGQGSGANVLT
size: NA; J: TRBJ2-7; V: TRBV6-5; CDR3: ASSPSGSPLNEQY
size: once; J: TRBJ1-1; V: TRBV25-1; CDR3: ASSEGWEVNTEAF
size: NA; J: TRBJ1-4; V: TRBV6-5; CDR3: ASRPTSTNEKLF
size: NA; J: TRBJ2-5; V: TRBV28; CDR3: ASRFFRGPGETQY
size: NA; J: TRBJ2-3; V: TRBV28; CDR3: AIKGSGLDTQY
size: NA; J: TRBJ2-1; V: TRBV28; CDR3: ASSLSGLMPYNEQF
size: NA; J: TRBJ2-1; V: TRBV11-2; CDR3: ASSLTGVLSAEEQF
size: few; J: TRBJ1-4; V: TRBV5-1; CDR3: ASSLGQVAEKLF
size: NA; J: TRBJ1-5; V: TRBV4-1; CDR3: ASSQAPPINQPQH
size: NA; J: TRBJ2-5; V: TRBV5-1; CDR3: ASSLELEETQY
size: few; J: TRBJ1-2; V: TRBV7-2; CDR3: ASSLEGGGSYGYT
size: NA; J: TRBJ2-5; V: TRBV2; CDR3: ASRGPAQGVLAETQY
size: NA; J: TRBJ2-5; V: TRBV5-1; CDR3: ASSYLGLGVVETQY
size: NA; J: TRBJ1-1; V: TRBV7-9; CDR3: SSSSGVGVEAF
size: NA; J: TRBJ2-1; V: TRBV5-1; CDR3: ASSSREGQRAYNEQF
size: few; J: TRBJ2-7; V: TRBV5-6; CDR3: ASSPGQTYEQY
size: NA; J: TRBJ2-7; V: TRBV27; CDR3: ASSRLAGFAYEQY
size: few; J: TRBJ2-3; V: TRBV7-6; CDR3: ASSLGAVPSTDTQY
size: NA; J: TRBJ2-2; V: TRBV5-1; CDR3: ASSLAGGLNTGELF
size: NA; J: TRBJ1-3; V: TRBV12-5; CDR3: ASGPRQNSGNTIY
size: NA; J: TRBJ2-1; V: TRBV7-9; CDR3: ASSLVQGDYNEQF
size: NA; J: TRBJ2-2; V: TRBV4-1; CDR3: ASSRAGTPNTGELF
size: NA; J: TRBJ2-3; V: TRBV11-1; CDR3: ASSHSSGGASDTQY
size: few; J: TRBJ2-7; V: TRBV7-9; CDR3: ASSSTSGRTSSYEQY
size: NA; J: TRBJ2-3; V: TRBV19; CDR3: ASSPRDRGFSTDTQY
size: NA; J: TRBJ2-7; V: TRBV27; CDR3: ASSPTGTGVAYEQY
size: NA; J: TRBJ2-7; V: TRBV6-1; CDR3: ASSEHRDSYEQY
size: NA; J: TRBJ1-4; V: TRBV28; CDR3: ASRGGGGKLF
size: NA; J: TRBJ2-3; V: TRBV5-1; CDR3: ASSLDTTDTQY